This is a list of T cell receptor beta chains from one sample in a study of T cells after yellow fever vaccination. One entry per CDR3 protein, called by TCRdb with MiXCR from the 5' RACE reads. The repertoire holds around 600,000 distinct CDR3 sequences, with approximately 13% as singletons. Sequences were derived from PBMCs, sampled on the day of the yellow fever booster vaccination. Receptors were obtained from a man aged 25 to 40 who received the YFV17D yellow fever vaccine. Each CDR3 is given with its conserved first and last residue. The D gene is left open where the match is weak. Some rows mark clone size as missing; the rest say once, few, many or name a class of expanded clone.

>TRBJ2-5|NA|TRBV29-1|TRBD2
CSVGLASETQYF
TGCAGCGTTGGACTAGCGTCAGAGACCCAGTACTTC
>TRBJ2-7|few|TRBV10-3|TRBD1
CAIRELGQMYEQYF
TGTGCCATCAGGGAATTGGGACAGATGTACGAGCAGTACTTC
>TRBJ1-5|NA|TRBV10-3|NA
CAISGSSNQPQHF
TGTGCCATCAGTGGTTCCAGCAATCAGCCCCAGCATTTT
>TRBJ2-3|NA|TRBV6-2/TRBV6-3|NA
CASRIAERVDTQYF
TGTGCCAGCAGAATAGCGGAGAGGGTAGATACGCAGTATTTT
>TRBJ2-7|many|TRBV5-1|NA
CASAVLDSTSYEQYF
TGCGCCAGCGCCGTTTTAGACTCCACGAGTTACGAGCAGTACTTC
>TRBJ1-2|once|TRBV5-1|TRBD1
CASSLFTGGIDYGYTF
TGCGCCAGCAGCTTGTTCACAGGGGGGATTGATTATGGCTACACCTTC
>TRBJ2-7|few|TRBV6-1|NA
CASRRGHSSYEQYF
TGTGCCAGCCGCCGCGGTCACTCCTCTTACGAGCAGTACTTC
>TRBJ2-2|NA|TRBV18|TRBD2
CAIPGLAAGKSNTGELFF
TGTGCCATTCCGGGACTAGCGGCCGGAAAGTCGAACACCGGGGAGCTGTTTTTT
>TRBJ2-5|few|TRBV6-1|NA
CASLPRGWGQETQYF
TGTGCCAGTCTCCCGAGGGGTTGGGGGCAAGAGACCCAGTACTTC
>TRBJ2-1|few|TRBV5-4|TRBD2
CASSPGGKGNEQFF
TGTGCCAGCAGCCCGGGAGGAAAGGGCAATGAGCAGTTCTTC
>TRBJ2-5|NA|TRBV5-1|NA
CASSADRPGETQYF
TGCGCCAGCAGCGCCGACAGGCCCGGGGAGACCCAGTACTTC
>TRBJ2-3|few|TRBV14|NA
CASSQEGGVNTQYF
TGTGCCAGCAGCCAGGAAGGCGGGGTGAATACGCAGTATTTT
>TRBJ2-7|few|TRBV20-1|NA
CSATHSVSYEQYF
TGCAGTGCTACTCATAGCGTGTCCTACGAGCAGTACTTC
>TRBJ2-1|few|TRBV19|TRBD2
CASNLAGPLYNEQFF
TGTGCCAGTAATCTAGCGGGGCCTCTCTACAATGAGCAGTTCTTC
>TRBJ2-7|NA|TRBV6-1|TRBD1
CASRSGTGNYEQYF
TGTGCCAGCAGGTCCGGGACAGGGAACTACGAGCAGTACTTC
>TRBJ1-4|NA|TRBV20-1|NA
CSARDQLANEKLFF
TGCAGTGCCCGCGACCAGCTCGCCAATGAAAAACTGTTTTTT
>TRBJ1-5|few|TRBV6-1|TRBD1
CASSRTGRQPQHF
TGTGCCAGCAGTCGGACAGGGAGACAGCCCCAGCATTTT
>TRBJ2-3|NA|TRBV5-1|TRBD2
CASSSSWPAGTDTQYF
TGCGCCAGCAGCTCTTCGTGGCCAGCGGGAACAGATACGCAGTATTTT
>TRBJ1-2|NA|TRBV5-4|TRBD1
CASRRTGEYGYTF
TGTGCCAGCAGAAGGACAGGCGAATATGGCTACACCTTC
>TRBJ1-1|NA|TRBV5-6|NA
CASSFSVRTEAFF
TGTGCCAGCAGCTTTAGTGTGCGTACTGAAGCTTTCTTT
>TRBJ2-4|many|TRBV29-1|TRBD2
CSAARGGIQYF
TGCAGCGCCGCGCGGGGAGGGATTCAGTACTTC
>TRBJ2-2|few|TRBV4-1|NA
CASSQDLGEPTGELFF
TGCGCCAGCAGCCAAGATCTGGGAGAACCCACCGGGGAGCTGTTTTTT
>TRBJ1-1|NA|TRBV20-1|NA
CSAPKMLNTEAFF
TGCAGTGCCCCAAAGATGCTGAACACTGAAGCTTTCTTT
>TRBJ2-5|NA|TRBV5-1|NA
CASSLMVGRNQETQYF
TGCGCCAGCAGCCTGATGGTGGGGCGGAACCAAGAGACCCAGTACTTC
>TRBJ2-5|many|TRBV5-1|NA
CASSLGQQETQYF
TGTGCCAGCAGCTTAGGACAGCAAGAGACCCAGTACTTC
>TRBJ1-1|NA|TRBV12-3/TRBV12-4|NA
CASSTTAEAFF
TGTGCCAGCAGCACGACAGCTGAAGCTTTCTTT
>TRBJ2-2|NA|TRBV7-2|NA
CASSFEGHTGELFF
TGTGCCAGCAGCTTTGAAGGGCACACCGGGGAGCTGTTTTTT
>TRBJ2-3|few|TRBV14|NA
CASRDSGSGTQYF
TGTGCCAGCAGAGATAGCGGCAGCGGAACGCAGTATTTT
>TRBJ2-5|NA|TRBV7-3|NA
CASSRVHQETQYF
TGTGCCAGCAGCCGGGTCCACCAAGAGACCCAGTACTTC
>TRBJ2-2|NA|TRBV6-1|TRBD2
CASGSTSGSTGELFF
TGTGCCAGCGGATCGACTAGCGGGAGCACCGGGGAGCTGTTTTTT
>TRBJ2-5|few|TRBV6-1|NA
CASSEVERGETQYF
TGTGCCAGCAGTGAAGTGGAGAGGGGAGAGACCCAGTACTTC
>TRBJ2-2|once|TRBV24-1|TRBD2
CATRRLLAGTKNTGELFF
TGTGCCACCAGACGGTTACTAGCGGGCACCAAAAACACCGGGGAGCTGTTTTTT
>TRBJ2-5|many|TRBV29-1|NA
CSVEVRSQETQYF
TGCAGCGTTGAAGTGCGTAGCCAAGAGACCCAGTACTTC
>TRBJ2-1|once|TRBV20-1|TRBD1
CSASRTGGKGYNEQFF
TGCAGTGCTAGCCGGACAGGGGGCAAAGGCTACAATGAGCAGTTCTTC